Below, 14 T cell receptor beta chains from the same sample are listed, as sequenced in a study of blood T cell repertoires in COVID-19. Sequencing was performed with immunoSEQ multiplex PCR; in TCRdb, only in-frame clones are kept and a portion is missing. The data contain 300,000 to 350,000 clones, 90% of them singletons. Sequenced input: peripheral blood. These receptors were collected from a woman between 25 and 40 years old with COVID-19, enrolled during active disease.

This clone has just a few counts. V is TRBV5-4 and J is TRBJ2-7, with 10 bases matching TRBD2. Trimming took 0 bases from V and 5 from J; bases not matched to a gene: 5. CDR3 length equals 15 residues. Germline CDR1 SGHNT, CDR2 YYREEE (reference sequence). The CDR3, as DNA: TGTGCCAGCAGCTTGGCCCTAGCGGGAGTAAACGAGCAGTACTTC. This sequence encodes CASSLALAGVNEQYF.

This chain joins TRBV18 and TRBJ2-7; a weak D match, TRBD1 (6 bases). Trimming took 0 bases from V and 5 from J, leaving 11 bases between them. The CDR3 consists of 14 residues. Germline CDR1 KGHSH, CDR2 LQKENI. CDR3 region: CASSPPTRGHEQYF. In nucleotides, the CDR3 is TGTGCCAGCTCACCACCCACCAGGGGCCACGAGCAGTACTTC.

The V call is TRBV5-6, the J call TRBJ1-1; a possible D gene is TRBD1 (6 bases). CDR1 and CDR2 from the germline V gene are SGHDT and YYEEEE. The CDR3 has 14 residues. V was cut by 0 bases and J by 4 bases, with 10 bases left in between. CDR3 sequence: CASSLASGATEAFF. The CDR3 nucleotides are TGTGCCAGCAGCTTGGCCTCAGGGGCCACTGAAGCTTTCTTT.

The chain is built from TRBV12-3 or TRBV12-4 and TRBJ1-4; weak D call: TRBD1 (5 bases). V was trimmed by 7 bases and J by 10 bases, leaving 16 bases between them. The CDR3 covers 13 residues. CDR3 DNA: TGTGCCAGCACCTGGGCAGCGGGGGGAAAACTGTTTTTT. Its protein product is CASTWAAGGKLFF.

Concerning this clone itself: Germline is not matched at one junction end, which may reflect a read error. The chain uses TRBV7-7 and TRBJ2-1, with 8 bases lining up with TRBD2. This CDR3 spans 17 amino acids. Germline V gives CDR1 SSHAT, CDR2 FNYEAQ (reference sequence). DNA of the CDR3: TGTGCTAGCAGCTTAGCGAAGCGGGGGAGCTCCTACAATGAGCAGTTCTTC. This sequence encodes CASSLAKRGSSYNEQFF.

The sample holds a few counts of this clone. The chain is built from TRBV5-8 and TRBJ1-2; D is possibly TRBD1 (6 bases). V dropped 3 bases and J dropped 4 bases, with 16 bases sitting between them. CDR1 is SGHTS and CDR2 is YDEGEE in the germline V gene. The CDR3 totals 15 residues. In DNA form, the CDR3 reads TGTGCCAGCAGCTCAACCGGTGGGGGCCCCTATGGCTACACCTTC. Residues: CASSSTGGGPYGYTF.

V gene TRBV14 combines with J gene TRBJ2-4, with D perhaps matching TRBD2 (5 bases). From germline, CDR1 is SGHDN and CDR2 FVKESK. CDR3 length: 13 residues. Trimming pared 0 bases from V and 10 bases from J, leaving 10 bases between. CDR3 loop: CASSQELVGIQYF. The CDR3 DNA follows: TGTGCCAGCAGCCAAGAACTAGTGGGGATTCAGTACTTC.

The chain combines TRBV7-9 with TRBJ2-5, with D perhaps TRBD1 (5 bases). This CDR3 comprises 14 residues. In germline, CDR1 is SEHNR, CDR2 FQNEAQ (reference sequence). V was shortened by 1 base and J by 7 bases, with 13 bases between the two germline ends. CDR3 region: CASSLVQGWGTQYF. The CDR3 DNA sequence: TGTGCCAGCAGCTTAGTTCAGGGCTGGGGGACCCAGTACTTC.

The V call is TRBV2, the J call TRBJ2-3; 12 bases are shared with TRBD2. Germline lookup yields CDR1 SNHLY and CDR2 FYNNEI. The trim removed 4 bases at V and 3 bases at J, leaving 5 bases unmatched. This CDR3 is 16 amino acids long. The CDR3 region is CASSVRTSGNTDTQYF. The CDR3 region has the DNA TGTGCCAGCAGTGTACGGACTAGCGGGAATACAGATACGCAGTATTTT.

V usage is TRBV4-1 and J usage is TRBJ1-5; no clear D. There are 15 residues in the CDR3. Per the germline V gene, CDR1 is MGHRA and CDR2 is YSYEKL. The ends were cut back, 4 bases at V and 3 bases at J, with 13 bases in the middle. The CDR3 sequence: CASSPSPGDNQPQHF. CDR3 coding DNA: TGCGCCAGCAGCCCCAGTCCAGGCGACAATCAGCCCCAGCATTTT.

The chain carries TRBV30 and TRBJ1-1; TRBD1 matches at 12 bases. Germline-derived CDR1 and CDR2 are GTSNPN and SVGIG (reference sequence). The CDR3 sequence is 17 residues long. V was clipped by 8 bases and J by 3 bases; unmatched bases: 16. CDR3 region: CAGDSGQGAPIDTEAFF. The CDR3 coding sequence is TGTGCCGGTGACTCGGGACAGGGGGCGCCGATTGACACTGAAGCTTTCTTT. Full variable domain (missing parts from reference TRBV30 and TRBJ1-1): SQTIHQWPATLVQPVGSPLSLECTVEGTSNPNLYWYRQAAGRGLQLLFYSVGIGQISSEVPQNLSASRPQDRQFILSSKKLLLSDSGFYLCAGDSGQGAPIDTEAFFGQGTRLTVV.

V gene TRBV2 combines with J gene TRBJ2-2, with D perhaps matching TRBD2 (6 bases). This CDR3 is 15 amino acids long. Germline CDR1 reads SNHLY; CDR2 reads FYNNEI. V was cut by 6 bases and J by 2 bases, with 13 bases left in between. The CDR3 protein is CASRSSGVNTGELFF. In nucleotides, the CDR3 is TGTGCCAGCAGGTCGTCGGGGGTTAACACCGGGGAGCTGTTTTTT.

V and J are TRBV5-1 and TRBJ1-3, with a weak D call TRBD1 (6 bases). The V and J ends lost 2 bases and 3 bases respectively, with 15 bases between them. Germline CDR1 reads SGHRS; CDR2 reads YFSETQ. The CDR3 sequence is 16 residues long. CDR3 DNA sequence: TGCGCCAGCAGCTTCTCTACAGGGATAGTTGGAAACACCATATATTTT. It translates to CASSFSTGIVGNTIYF.

CDR3 residues: CATSRVRGSPLHF. CDR3 DNA sequence: TGTGCCACCAGCAGAGTTCGGGGATCACCCCTCCACTTT. The chain joins TRBV15 to TRBJ1-6; D remains unclear. The CDR3 sequence is 13 residues long. V shed 1 base and J shed 10 bases, with 8 bases lying between them. Per the germline V gene, CDR1 is LNHNV and CDR2 is YYDKDF (reference sequence).